This T cell receptor (beta chain) was recovered during a study of T cells in Graves' hyperthyroidism and ophthalmopathy. Study background: Staff took peripheral blood when the initial diagnosis was made, before any treatment began.

CDR1 is LNHDA, CDR2 SQIVND, per germline (reference sequence). CDR3 length equals 14 residues. The V and J ends lost 1 base and 5 bases respectively, with 11 bases between them. There are a few counts of this clonotype. Amplification targeted TCR beta CDR3 regions from RNA transcripts. HTBI primers were employed in a first-round RT-PCR of the TCR CDR3. TCRdb re-analysed the multiplex PCR reads in MiXCR, keeping a single row per CDR3 protein. The sample has roughly 800,000 distinct CDR3 sequences; around 38% are singletons. Each diagnosis drew on symptoms, thyroxine, TRAb, thyroid ultrasound and orbital computed tomography findings. It was roughly 10 ml of fresh peripheral blood that supplied the PBMCs.

This receptor was identified in a man aged 18 to 30 with Graves' hyperthyroidism. The V and J genes are TRBV19 and TRBJ1-1; possibly TRBD1 for D (5 bases). Specimen: blood. CDR3 in amino acids: CASSIARTKTEAFF. CDR3 bases: TGTGCCAGTAGTATAGCCCGGACAAAGACTGAAGCTTTCTTT.